These 11 T cell receptor beta chains were sequenced from one sample in a study of blood T cells in healthy people across ages. With a J-beta primer mix and a sample-barcoded 5' primer, a second PCR ran roughly 6 to 11 cycles. MiXCR, run by TCRdb on the 5' RACE reads, gives a single entry per CDR3 protein. This table has 600,000 to 800,000 distinct CDR3 sequences, more than 45% appearing once. Material for sequencing was blood. The source is a woman aged 80 or over in good health.

This clonotype was seen ten or more times. The chain has TRBV3-1 and TRBJ1-1; D is unclear. Trimming cost V 0 bases and J 10 bases, with 12 bases left between them. Germline V CDR1 and CDR2: LGHDT, YNNKEL (reference sequence). The CDR3 consists of 13 residues. CDR3 in DNA: TGTGCCAGCAGCCAAGATCGAGGGCAGAGAGCTTTCTTT. Amino acid sequence: CASSQDRGQRAFF.

Concerning this clonotype itself: An end of the junction differs from the germline gene, which may be a read error. V usage is TRBV7-9 and J usage is TRBJ2-1; D perhaps matches TRBD2 (8 bases). This CDR3 is 15 amino acids long. Germline V gene data show CDR1 as SEHNR and CDR2 as FQNEAQ (reference sequence). The CDR3 loop is CASSIAGQGENEQFF. DNA of the CDR3: TGTGCCAGCAGCATAGCGGGGCAGGGGGAGAATGAGCAGTTCTTC.

There are a few counts of this clonotype. The chain uses TRBV20-1 and TRBJ1-6; TRBD1 is a possible D gene (5 bases). The CDR3 spans 16 residues. Between the trimmed V and J ends, which lost 0 bases and 6 bases, there was a span of 15 bases. Germline-derived CDR1 and CDR2 are DFQATT and SNEGSKA (reference sequence). CDR3 DNA sequence: TGCAGTGCTAGAGACACGACAGCGGCCCCTAATTCACCCCTCCACTTT. The encoded protein is CSARDTTAAPNSPLHF.

This clonotype showed up just a few times. The J gene is TRBJ2-5, the V gene TRBV11-2, with TRBD2 matching 14 bases. The CDR3 is 14 amino acids. V shed 10 bases and J 11 bases; nucleotides not matched to a gene: 12. CDR1 and CDR2 from the germline V gene are SGHAT and FQNNGV. CDR3 DNA sequence: TGTGCCACCAGACTAGCGGGGGGGCAAGATGAGCAGTACTTC. Translated: CATRLAGGQDEQYF.

The chain carries TRBV12-3 or TRBV12-4 and TRBJ1-1, with D unresolved. The length of the CDR3 is 13 residues. Trimming took off 7 bases at V and 2 bases at J, with 11 bases between the two ends. CDR3: CASTFRANTEAFF. In DNA form, the CDR3 reads TGTGCCAGCACTTTTAGGGCTAACACTGAAGCTTTCTTT.

This chain links TRBV4-1 with TRBJ2-5; D is undetermined. The assigned J gene may be wrong: the sequence end matches TRBJ2-7 better. The CDR3 runs 14 residues. Germline CDR1 and CDR2: MGHRA and YSYEKL. Here the CDR3 reads CASSQIYTTYEQYF. CDR3 in DNA: TGCGCCAGCAGCCAGATATACACCACCTACGAGCAGTACTTC.

This clonotype was counted ten times or more. The chain couples TRBV10-3 to TRBJ1-4, with 8 bases that match TRBD1. Germline V gene lookup returns CDR1 ENHRY and CDR2 SYGVKD. With 7 bases clipped from V and 7 bases from J, the junction kept 8 bases outside the gene matches. The CDR3 consists of 14 residues. As DNA, the CDR3 is TGTGCCATCATCAGACAGGGGATCTTTGAAAAACTGTTTTTT. It encodes CAIIRQGIFEKLFF.

The V and J genes are TRBV10-3 and TRBJ2-6; no reliable D call. The V gene's germline CDR1 is ENHRY and CDR2 SYGVKD. Trimming pared 4 bases from V and 2 bases from J, leaving 9 bases between. This CDR3 has 15 amino acids. CDR3 region: CAISGFDAGANVLTF. The CDR3, as DNA: TGTGCCATCAGTGGTTTTGATGCTGGGGCCAACGTCCTGACTTTC.

The V gene is TRBV5-1, the J gene TRBJ1-1; TRBD1 matches 9 bases. V trimming: 4 bases; J trimming: 4 bases; junction bases outside the gene matches: 8. Germline V lookup: CDR1 SGHRS, CDR2 YFSETQ. This CDR3 contains 15 residues. The CDR3, as DNA: TGCGCCAGCAGCCCACAGGGGGCTGTTGTCACTGAAGCTTTCTTT. This gives the protein CASSPQGAVVTEAFF.

The chain recombines TRBV2 with TRBJ1-6, with D unresolved. The CDR3 is made up of 13 amino acids. Trimming removed 7 bases at V and 9 bases at J, with 13 bases between. CDR1 SNHLY and CDR2 FYNNEI come from the germline V gene. CDR3 nucleotides: TGTGCCAGCACTGCCATTGATGGTTCACCCCTCCACTTT. Its protein product is CASTAIDGSPLHF.

V gene TRBV4-2 combines with J gene TRBJ2-1; D might be TRBD2 (5 bases). The CDR3 length is 15 residues. Trimming cost V 4 bases and J 2 bases, with 12 bases left between them. Germline CDR1 LGHNA, CDR2 YNFKEQ. As DNA, the CDR3 is TGTGCCAGCAGCCTATCGCCCGGGGCCTACAATGAGCAGTTCTTC. It specifies CASSLSPGAYNEQFF.